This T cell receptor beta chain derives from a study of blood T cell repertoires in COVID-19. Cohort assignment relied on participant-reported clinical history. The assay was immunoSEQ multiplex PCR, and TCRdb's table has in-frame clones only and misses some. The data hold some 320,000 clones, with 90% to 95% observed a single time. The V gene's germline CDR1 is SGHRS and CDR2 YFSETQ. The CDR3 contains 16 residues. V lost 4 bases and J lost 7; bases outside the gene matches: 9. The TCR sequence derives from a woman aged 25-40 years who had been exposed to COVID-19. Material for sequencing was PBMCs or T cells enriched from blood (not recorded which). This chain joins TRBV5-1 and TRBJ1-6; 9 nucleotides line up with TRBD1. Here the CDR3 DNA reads TGCGCCAGCAGCGCGTACGGGACAGGGAGAAATTCACCCCTCCACTTT. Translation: CASSAYGTGRNSPLHF.